This T cell receptor (beta chain) came from a study of vaccination effects on CD4 cells after COVID-19. On the study more broadly: Samples were given by two convalescent patients 16 days and one week before vaccination.

Of note for this clone: Antigen: not known.

CDR3 length: 15 amino acids. The germline CDR1 and CDR2 sequences are SGHNT and YENEEA. V gave up 5 bases and J gave up 0 bases; unmatched junction bases: 6. Before sequencing took place, the ViraFEST assay used viral peptide pools to expand antigen-specific CD4+ T cells. Isolating CD4+ T cells followed approximately 11 days of culture. A positive SARS-CoV-2 PCR test fell between March and December 2020. Here immunoSEQ multiplex PCR was the method, and the copy in TCRdb shows in-frame clones only, minus some. The sample holds around 30,000 clones; 60% to 80% are singletons and the top ten take about 19%.

Sequencing was performed on CD4+ T cells from PBMCs cultured with HCoV-NL63 spike peptides, taken before COVID-19 vaccination. The chain combines TRBV11-3 with TRBJ1-1; TRBD1 agrees at 7 bases. The source of this sequence is a human donor who had a prior SARS-CoV-2 infection. This chain's CDR3 is CASSLRQGLNTEAFF. As DNA, the CDR3 is TGTGCCAGCAGCCTCCGACAGGGCTTGAACACTGAAGCTTTCTTT.